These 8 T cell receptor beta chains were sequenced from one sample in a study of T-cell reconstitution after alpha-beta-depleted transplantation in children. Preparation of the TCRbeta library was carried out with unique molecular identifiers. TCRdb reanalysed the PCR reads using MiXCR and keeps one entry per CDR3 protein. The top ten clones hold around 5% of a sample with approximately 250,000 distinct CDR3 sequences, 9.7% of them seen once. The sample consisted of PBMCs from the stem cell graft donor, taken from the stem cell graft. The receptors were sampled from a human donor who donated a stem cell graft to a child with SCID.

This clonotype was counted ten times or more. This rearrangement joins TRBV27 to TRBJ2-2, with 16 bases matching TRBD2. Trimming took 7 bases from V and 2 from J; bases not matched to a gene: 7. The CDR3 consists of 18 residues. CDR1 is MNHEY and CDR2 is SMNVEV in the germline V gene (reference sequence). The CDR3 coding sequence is TGTGCCAGCACCAGGGGACTAGCGGGGGGGCCAAACACCGGGGAGCTGTTTTTT. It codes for CASTRGLAGGPNTGELFF.

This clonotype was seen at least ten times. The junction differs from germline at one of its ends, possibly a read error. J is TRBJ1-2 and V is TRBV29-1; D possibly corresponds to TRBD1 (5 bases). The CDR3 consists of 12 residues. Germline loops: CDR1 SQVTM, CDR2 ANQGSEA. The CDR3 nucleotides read TGCAGCGCTGAAACAGGCTCCGGAGGCTACACCTTC. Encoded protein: CSAETGSGGYTF.

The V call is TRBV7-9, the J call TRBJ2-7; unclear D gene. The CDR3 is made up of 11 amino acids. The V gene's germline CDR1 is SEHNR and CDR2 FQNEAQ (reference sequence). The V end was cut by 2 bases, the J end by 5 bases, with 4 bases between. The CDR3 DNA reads TGTGCCAGCAGCTTAAAGGACGAGCAGTACTTC. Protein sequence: CASSLKDEQYF. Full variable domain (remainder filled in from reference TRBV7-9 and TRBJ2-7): DTGVSQNPRHKITKRGQNVTFRCDPISEHNRLYWYRQTLGQGPEFLTYFQNEAQLEKSRLLSDRFSAERPKGSFSTLEIQRTEQGDSAMYLCASSLKDEQYFGPGTRLTVT.

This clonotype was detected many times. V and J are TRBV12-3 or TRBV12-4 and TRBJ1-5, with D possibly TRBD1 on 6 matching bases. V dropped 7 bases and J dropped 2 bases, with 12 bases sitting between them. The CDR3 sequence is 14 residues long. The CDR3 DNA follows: TGTGCCAGCAACTTACAGGGAGGCAATCAGCCCCAGCATTTT. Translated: CASNLQGGNQPQHF.

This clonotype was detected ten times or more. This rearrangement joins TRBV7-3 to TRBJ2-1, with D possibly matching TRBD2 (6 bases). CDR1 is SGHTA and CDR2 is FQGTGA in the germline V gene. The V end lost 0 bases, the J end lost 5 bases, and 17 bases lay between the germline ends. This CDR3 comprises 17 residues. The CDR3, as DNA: TGTGCCAGCAGCTTAACCATCTCGGGACTCCTGAACAATGAGCAGTTCTTC. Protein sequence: CASSLTISGLLNNEQFF.

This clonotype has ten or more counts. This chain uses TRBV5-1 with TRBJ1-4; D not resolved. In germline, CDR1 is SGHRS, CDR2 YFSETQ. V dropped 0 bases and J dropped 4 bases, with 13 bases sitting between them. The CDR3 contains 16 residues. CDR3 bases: TGCGCCAGCAGCTTGGACCGTGCAGTGTTTAATGAAAAACTGTTTTTT. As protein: CASSLDRAVFNEKLFF. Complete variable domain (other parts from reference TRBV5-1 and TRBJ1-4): KAGVTQTPRYLIKTRGQQVTLSCSPISGHRSVSWYQQTPGQGLQFLFEYFSETQRNKGNFPGRFSGRQFSNSRSEMNVSTLELGDSALYLCASSLDRAVFNEKLFFGSGTQLSVL.

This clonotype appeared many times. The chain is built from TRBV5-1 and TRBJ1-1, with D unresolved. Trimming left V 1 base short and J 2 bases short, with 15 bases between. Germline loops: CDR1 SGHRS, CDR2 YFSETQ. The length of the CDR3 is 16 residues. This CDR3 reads CASSLRPGGANTEAFF. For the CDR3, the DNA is TGCGCCAGCAGCTTGCGTCCCGGAGGAGCTAACACTGAAGCTTTCTTT.

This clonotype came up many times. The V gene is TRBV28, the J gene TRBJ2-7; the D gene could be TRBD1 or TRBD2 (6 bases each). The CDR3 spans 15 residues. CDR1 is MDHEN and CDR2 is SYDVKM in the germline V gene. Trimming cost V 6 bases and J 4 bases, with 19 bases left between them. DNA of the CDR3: TGTGCCAGCAGCTTAATGATAGGGGGGCCGTACGAGCAGTACTTC. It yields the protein CASSLMIGGPYEQYF.